Included here is one T cell receptor (beta chain) sequence, with context. This entry is derived from a study of prognosis after radiotherapy for stage I lung cancer. Genomic DNA provided the template from which TCR beta CDR3 was amplified by two-round multiplex PCR. Initially, in first-round PCR, primers specific to each TRBV and TRBJ gene were used. TCRdb passed the multiplex PCR reads through MiXCR, listing each CDR3 protein once. The table shows around 16,000 distinct CDR3 sequences, with around 41% occurring only once. Germline CDR1 and CDR2: GTSNPN and SVGIG (reference sequence). V shed 6 bases and J shed 8 bases, with 13 bases lying between them. The CDR3 runs to 11 residues.

The TCR was taken from a donor over 45 with non-small cell lung cancer. The chain is built from TRBV30 and TRBJ1-2; a weak D match, TRBD1 (5 bases). The input for sequencing was PBMCs, taken before or after stereotactic body radiation therapy (not recorded which). CDR3 amino acids: CACGLWDGYTF. The CDR3 DNA reads TGTGCCTGTGGACTGTGGGACGGCTACACCTTC.